This T cell receptor beta chain originates from a study of T cells in Graves' hyperthyroidism and ophthalmopathy. The wider study: Once the initial diagnosis was made, peripheral blood was obtained before any treatment. Study results and caveats: A model built on 13 V-J features separated ophthalmopathy from stable hyperthyroidism.

The TCR beta CDR3 regions underwent amplification using RNA transcripts as the source. The HTBI primer set was used in a first-round RT-PCR of the TCR CDR3. TCRdb passed the multiplex PCR reads through MiXCR, listing each CDR3 protein once. Of under 400,000 distinct CDR3 sequences listed, roughly a fifth are singletons. V lost 9 bases and J lost 3, with 11 bases in between. The CDR3 is 12 amino acids. Germline V CDR1 and CDR2: LNHDA, SQIVND (reference sequence). Exclusion of a patient resulted from uncontrolled infection, other autoimmune disease, pregnancy or lactation. Diagnostic assessment was based on clinical symptoms, serum thyroxine and TRAb, thyroid ultrasound and orbital computed tomography. This clonotype was counted only a few times. Its antigen remains unknown.

The chain combines TRBV19 with TRBJ1-1; possibly TRBD1 for D (6 bases). This clonotype was sampled from a woman aged 45-65 years with Graves' hyperthyroidism. The sequenced sample consisted of blood. CDR3 bases: TGTGCCAGCCAGGGGAGAGACACTGAAGCTTTCTTT. This gives the protein CASQGRDTEAFF.